This TCR beta chain was captured by sequencing in a study of Graves' ophthalmopathy and Graves' hyperthyroidism. Background on the study: Researchers obtained peripheral blood at initial diagnosis, before any treatment had begun.

Amplification of TCR beta CDR3 regions used RNA transcripts. After a first-round RT-PCR with HTBI primers, a second-round multiplex PCR was run. TCRdb re-derived calls from the multiplex PCR reads in MiXCR, one entry per CDR3 protein. The sample has about 700,000 distinct CDR3 sequences, roughly two fifths seen once. Study observations and caveats: Most thyroid-expanded clonotypes exceeding 0.001 frequency were also found in blood.

Serum thyroxine and TRAb, along with clinical symptoms, thyroid ultrasound and orbital computed tomography, were what diagnosis relied on. With 0 bases removed from V and 3 bases from J, the gap between germline ends came to 8 bases. Germline V lookup: CDR1 KGHDR, CDR2 SFDVKD. This CDR3 is built from 15 residues. About this clonotype itself: Its antigen remains unidentified.

This chain joins TRBV24-1 and TRBJ1-5; D is unclear. This receptor was taken from an adult man with Graves' ophthalmopathy. Sequencing used peripheral blood. The CDR3 reads CATSDLSAANQPQHF. CDR3 bases: TGTGCCACCAGTGATTTGTCGGCCGCCAATCAGCCCCAGCATTTT.